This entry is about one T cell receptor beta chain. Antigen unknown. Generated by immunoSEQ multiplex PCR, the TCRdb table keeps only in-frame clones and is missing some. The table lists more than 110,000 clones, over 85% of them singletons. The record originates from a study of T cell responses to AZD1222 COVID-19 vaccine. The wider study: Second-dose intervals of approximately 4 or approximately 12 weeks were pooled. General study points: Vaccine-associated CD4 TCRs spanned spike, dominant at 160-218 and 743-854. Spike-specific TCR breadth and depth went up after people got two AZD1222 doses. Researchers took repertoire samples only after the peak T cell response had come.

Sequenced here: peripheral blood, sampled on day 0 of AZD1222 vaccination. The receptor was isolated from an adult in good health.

The CDR3 here is CASSQDPGNTIYF. The CDR3 DNA reads TGCGCCAGCAGCCAAGATCCCGGAAACACCATATATTTT. The V and J genes are TRBV4-1 and TRBJ1-3; D gene uncertain. Looked up from germline, CDR1 is MGHRA and CDR2 is YSYEKL. The CDR3 length is 13 residues. Trimming shortened V by 0 bases and J by 4 bases, and 4 bases separated the two germline ends.